What follows is one T cell receptor (beta chain) and its context. Its target is unknown. These data come from a study of T cells in narcolepsy. Study conclusions and caveats: Reportedly, autoreactive clonotypes were serially detected in patients' blood but not controls'. HCRT-specific and TRIB2-specific autoreactive clonotypes appeared among same-patient CSF and blood CD4+ clonotypes.

The data were produced by immunoSEQ multiplex PCR, yet TCRdb's version contains in-frame clones alone and is incomplete. The repertoire holds approximately 17,000 clones, with around 70% as singletons. The sample was CD45RA- memory CD8+ T cells from PBMCs. The receptor was derived from a human donor with narcolepsy.

CDR3 coding DNA: TGTGCCAGTAGTCCCAGGGACAGGGGGCCTCATCTGGACACCATATATTTT. Translated, it gives CASSPRDRGPHLDTIYF. The V call is TRBV19, the J call TRBJ1-3; 12 bases fit TRBD1. There are 17 residues in the CDR3. With 5 bases clipped from V and 8 bases from J, the junction kept 13 bases outside the gene matches. Germline V CDR1 and CDR2: LNHDA, SQIVND (reference sequence).